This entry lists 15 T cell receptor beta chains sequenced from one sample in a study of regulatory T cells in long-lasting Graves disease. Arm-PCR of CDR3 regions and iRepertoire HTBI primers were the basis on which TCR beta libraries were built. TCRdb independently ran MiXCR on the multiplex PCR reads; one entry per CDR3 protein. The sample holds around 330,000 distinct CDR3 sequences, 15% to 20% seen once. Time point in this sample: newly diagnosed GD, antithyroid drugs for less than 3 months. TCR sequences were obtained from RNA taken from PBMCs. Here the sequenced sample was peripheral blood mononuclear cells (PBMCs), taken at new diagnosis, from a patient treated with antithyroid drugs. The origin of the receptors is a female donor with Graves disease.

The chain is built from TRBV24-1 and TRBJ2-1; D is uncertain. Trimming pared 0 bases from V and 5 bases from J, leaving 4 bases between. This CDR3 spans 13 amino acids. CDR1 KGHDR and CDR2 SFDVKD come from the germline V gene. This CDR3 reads CATSDLVDNEQFF. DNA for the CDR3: TGTGCCACCAGTGATTTGGTGGACAATGAGCAGTTCTTC.

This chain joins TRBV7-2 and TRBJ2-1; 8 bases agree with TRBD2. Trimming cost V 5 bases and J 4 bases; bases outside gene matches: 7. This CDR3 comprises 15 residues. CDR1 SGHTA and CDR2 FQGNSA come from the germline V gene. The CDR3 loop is CASSGAGAAYNEQFF. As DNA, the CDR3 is TGTGCCAGCAGCGGAGCGGGAGCCGCATACAATGAGCAGTTCTTC.

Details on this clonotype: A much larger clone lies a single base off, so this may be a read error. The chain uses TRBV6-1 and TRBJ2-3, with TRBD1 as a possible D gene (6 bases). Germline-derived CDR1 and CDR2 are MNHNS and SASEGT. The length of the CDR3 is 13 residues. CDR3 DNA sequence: TGTGCCGGCAGTAATGCAGGGGAAGATACGCAGTATTTT. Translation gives CAGSNAGEDTQYF.

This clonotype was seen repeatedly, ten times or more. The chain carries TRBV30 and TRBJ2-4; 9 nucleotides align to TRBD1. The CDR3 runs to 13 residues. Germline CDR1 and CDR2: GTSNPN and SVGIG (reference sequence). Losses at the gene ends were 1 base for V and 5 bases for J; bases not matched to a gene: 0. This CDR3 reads CAWSGTGENIQYF. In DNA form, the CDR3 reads TGTGCCTGGAGTGGGACAGGGGAAAACATTCAGTACTTC.

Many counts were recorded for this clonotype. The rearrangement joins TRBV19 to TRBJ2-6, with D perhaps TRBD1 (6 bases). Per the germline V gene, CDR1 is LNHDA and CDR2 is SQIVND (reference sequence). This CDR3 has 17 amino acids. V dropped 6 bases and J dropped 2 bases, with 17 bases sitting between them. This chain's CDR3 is CASRRYREMAGANVLTF. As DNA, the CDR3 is TGTGCCAGTAGACGGTACAGGGAGATGGCTGGGGCCAACGTCCTGACTTTC.

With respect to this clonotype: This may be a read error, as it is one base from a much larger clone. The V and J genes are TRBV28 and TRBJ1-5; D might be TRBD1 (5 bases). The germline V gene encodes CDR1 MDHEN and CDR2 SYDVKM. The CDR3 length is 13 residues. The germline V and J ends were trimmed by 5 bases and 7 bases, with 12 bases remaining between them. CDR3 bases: TGTGCCAGCAGTGAAAGCAGGGAACAGCCCCAGCATTTT. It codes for CASSESREQPQHF.

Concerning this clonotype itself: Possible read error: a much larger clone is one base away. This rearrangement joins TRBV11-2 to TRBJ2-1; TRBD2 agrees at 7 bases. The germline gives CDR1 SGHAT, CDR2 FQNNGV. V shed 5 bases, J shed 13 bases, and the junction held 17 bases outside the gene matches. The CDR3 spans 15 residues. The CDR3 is CASSQDRGSGETQFF. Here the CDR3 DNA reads TGTGCCAGCAGCCAGGATCGCGGGAGCGGCGAGACCCAGTTCTTC.

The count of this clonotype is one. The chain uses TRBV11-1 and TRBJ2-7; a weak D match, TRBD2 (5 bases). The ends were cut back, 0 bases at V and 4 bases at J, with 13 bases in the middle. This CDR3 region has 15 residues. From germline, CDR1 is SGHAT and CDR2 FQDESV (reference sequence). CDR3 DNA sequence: TGTGCCAGCAGCTTAGCGGGAGTCATTGGTTACGAGCAGTACTTC. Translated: CASSLAGVIGYEQYF. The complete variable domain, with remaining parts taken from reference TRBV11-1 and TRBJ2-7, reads EAEVAQSPRYKITEKSQAVAFWCDPISGHATLYWYRQILGQGPELLVQFQDESVVDDSQLPKDRFSAERLKGVDSTLKIQPAELGDSAMYLCASSLAGVIGYEQYFGPGTRLTVT.

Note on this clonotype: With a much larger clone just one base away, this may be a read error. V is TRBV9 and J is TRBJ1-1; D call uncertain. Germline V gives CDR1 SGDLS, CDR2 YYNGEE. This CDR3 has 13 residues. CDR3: CASSLERNTEALF. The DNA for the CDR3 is TGTGCCAGCAGCTTAGAAAGGAACACTGAAGCTCTCTTT.

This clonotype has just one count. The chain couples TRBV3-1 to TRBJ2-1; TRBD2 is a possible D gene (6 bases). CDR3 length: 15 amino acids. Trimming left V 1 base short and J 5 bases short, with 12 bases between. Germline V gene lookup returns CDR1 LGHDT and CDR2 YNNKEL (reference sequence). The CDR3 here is CASSQGAGRNNEQFF. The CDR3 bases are TGTGCCAGCAGCCAAGGGGCAGGGAGGAACAATGAGCAGTTCTTC.

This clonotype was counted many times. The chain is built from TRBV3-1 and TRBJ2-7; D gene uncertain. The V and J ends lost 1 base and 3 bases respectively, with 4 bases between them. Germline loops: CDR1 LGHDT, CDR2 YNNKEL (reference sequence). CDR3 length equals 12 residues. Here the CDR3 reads CASSQVGYEQYF. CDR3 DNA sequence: TGTGCCAGCAGCCAAGTGGGCTACGAGCAGTACTTC.

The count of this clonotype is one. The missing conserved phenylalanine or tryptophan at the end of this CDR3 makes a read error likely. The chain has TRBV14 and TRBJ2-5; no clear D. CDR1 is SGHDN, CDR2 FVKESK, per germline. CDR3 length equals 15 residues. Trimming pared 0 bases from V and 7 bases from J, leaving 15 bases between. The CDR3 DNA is TGTGCCAGCAGCCAAGATCGGGCTAGGACGGGGACCCAGTACTTG. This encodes CASSQDRARTGTQYL.

Written as DNA, the CDR3 is TGTGCCAGCAGTTTCTTGGCTAGCGCCACCCCCTACGAGCAGTACTTC. This gives the protein CASSFLASATPYEQYF. The chain recombines TRBV12-3 or TRBV12-4 with TRBJ2-7; weak D call: TRBD2 (6 bases). V was cut by 3 bases and J by 2 bases, with 17 bases left in between. There are 16 residues in the CDR3.

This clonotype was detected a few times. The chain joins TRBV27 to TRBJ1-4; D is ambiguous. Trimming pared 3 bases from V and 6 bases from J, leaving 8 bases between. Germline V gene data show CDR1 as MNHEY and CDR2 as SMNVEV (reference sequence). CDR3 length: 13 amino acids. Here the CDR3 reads CASSFGRDEKLFF. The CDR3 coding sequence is TGTGCCAGCAGTTTTGGCCGAGATGAAAAACTGTTTTTT.

CDR3 loop: CAWSVQGAPTLFF. The CDR3, as DNA: TGTGCCTGGAGTGTACAGGGGGCGCCGACACTGTTTTTT. The rearrangement uses TRBV30 and TRBJ1-4; TRBD1 matches at 9 bases. The V gene's germline CDR1 is GTSNPN and CDR2 SVGIG (reference sequence). V was clipped by 0 bases and J by 13 bases; unmatched bases: 6. CDR3 size: 13 residues.